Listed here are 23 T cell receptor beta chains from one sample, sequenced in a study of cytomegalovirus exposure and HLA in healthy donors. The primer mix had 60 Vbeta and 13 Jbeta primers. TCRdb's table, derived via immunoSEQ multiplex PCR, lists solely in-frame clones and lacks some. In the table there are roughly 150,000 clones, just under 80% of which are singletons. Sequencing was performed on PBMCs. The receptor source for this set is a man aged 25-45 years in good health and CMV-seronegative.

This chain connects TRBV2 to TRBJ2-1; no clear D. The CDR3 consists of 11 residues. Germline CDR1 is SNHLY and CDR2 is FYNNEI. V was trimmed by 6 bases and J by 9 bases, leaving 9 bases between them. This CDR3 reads CASSEHVEQFF. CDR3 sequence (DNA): TGTGCCAGCAGCGAGCACGTTGAGCAGTTCTTC.

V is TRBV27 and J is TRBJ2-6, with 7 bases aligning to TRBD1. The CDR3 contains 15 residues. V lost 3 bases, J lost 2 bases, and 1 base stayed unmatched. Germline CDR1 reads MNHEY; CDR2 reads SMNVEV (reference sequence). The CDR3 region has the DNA TGTGCCAGCAGTTTTCAGGGGGCTGGGGCCAACGTCCTGACTTTC. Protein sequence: CASSFQGAGANVLTF.

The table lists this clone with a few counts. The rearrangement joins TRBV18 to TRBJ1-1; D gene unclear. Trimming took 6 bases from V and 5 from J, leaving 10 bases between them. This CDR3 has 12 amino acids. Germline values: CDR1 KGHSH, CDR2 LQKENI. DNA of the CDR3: TGTGCCAGCTCCCCGGGTGAAACTGAAGCTTTCTTT. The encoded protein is CASSPGETEAFF.

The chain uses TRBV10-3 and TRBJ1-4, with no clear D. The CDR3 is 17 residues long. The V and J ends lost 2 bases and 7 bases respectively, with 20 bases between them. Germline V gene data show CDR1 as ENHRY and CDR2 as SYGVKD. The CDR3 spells CAISEEGASLVGEKLFF. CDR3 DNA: TGTGCCATCAGTGAGGAGGGTGCAAGCTTGGTCGGTGAAAAACTGTTTTTT.

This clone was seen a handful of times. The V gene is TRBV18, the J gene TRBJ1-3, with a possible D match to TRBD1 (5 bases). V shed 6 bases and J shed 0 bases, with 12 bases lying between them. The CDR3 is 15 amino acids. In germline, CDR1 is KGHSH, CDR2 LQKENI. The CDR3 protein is CASSPGQGSGNTIYF. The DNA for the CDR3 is TGTGCCAGCTCCCCGGGCCAGGGCTCTGGAAACACCATATATTTT.

CDR3 amino acids: CAISGQGATYEQYF. DNA for the CDR3: TGTGCCATCAGCGGACAGGGGGCTACCTACGAGCAGTACTTC. The gene calls are TRBV10-3 and TRBJ2-7, with 11 nucleotides matching TRBD1. The CDR3 is 14 amino acids. Germline loops: CDR1 ENHRY, CDR2 SYGVKD. After removal of 6 bases from V and 2 bases from J, the junction contained 3 bases not matched to a gene.

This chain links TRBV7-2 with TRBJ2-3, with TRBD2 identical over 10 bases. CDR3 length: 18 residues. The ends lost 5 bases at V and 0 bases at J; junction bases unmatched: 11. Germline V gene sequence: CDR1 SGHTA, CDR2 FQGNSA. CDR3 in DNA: TGTGCCAGCAGCCCCGCGGCGGTAGCGGGGGGAAGCACAGATACGCAGTATTTT. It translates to CASSPAAVAGGSTDTQYF.

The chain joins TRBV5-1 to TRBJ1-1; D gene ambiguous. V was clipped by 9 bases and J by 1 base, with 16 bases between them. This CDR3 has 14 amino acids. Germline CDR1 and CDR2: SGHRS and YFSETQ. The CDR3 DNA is TGCGCCACCCGACCCCAAACAGCGAACACTGAAGCTTTCTTT. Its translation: CATRPQTANTEAFF.

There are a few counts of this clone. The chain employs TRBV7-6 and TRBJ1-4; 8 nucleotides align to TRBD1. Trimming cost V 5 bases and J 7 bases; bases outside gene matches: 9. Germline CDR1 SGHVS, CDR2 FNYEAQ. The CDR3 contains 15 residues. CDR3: CASSAAGTGGEKLFF. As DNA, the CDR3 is TGTGCCAGCAGCGCCGCGGGGACAGGCGGTGAAAAACTGTTTTTT.

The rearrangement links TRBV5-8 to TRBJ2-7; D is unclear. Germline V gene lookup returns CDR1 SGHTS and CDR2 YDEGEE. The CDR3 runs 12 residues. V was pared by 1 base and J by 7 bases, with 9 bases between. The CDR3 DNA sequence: TGTGCCAGCAGCTTGATTCGGTCTGAGCAGTACTTC. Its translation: CASSLIRSEQYF.

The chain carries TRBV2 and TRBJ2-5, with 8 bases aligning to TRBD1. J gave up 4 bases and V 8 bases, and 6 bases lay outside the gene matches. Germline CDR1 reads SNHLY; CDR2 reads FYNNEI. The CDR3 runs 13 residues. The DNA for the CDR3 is TGTGCCAGCCGCCTACAGGGGGTAGAGACCCAGTACTTC. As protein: CASRLQGVETQYF.

The CDR3 loop reads CAWSKGALAKNIQYF. The CDR3 bases are TGTGCCTGGAGTAAAGGGGCCTTAGCCAAAAACATTCAGTACTTC. The chain carries TRBV30 and TRBJ2-4, with a possible D match to TRBD1 (5 bases). V lost 2 bases, J lost 0 bases, and 11 bases lay in between. The CDR3 loop spans 15 amino acids. The V gene's germline CDR1 is GTSNPN and CDR2 SVGIG (reference sequence). Based on the CDR3 plus reference TRBV30 and TRBJ2-4, the full variable domain is SQTIHQWPATLVQPVGSPLSLECTVEGTSNPNLYWYRQAAGRGLQLLFYSVGIGQISSEVPQNLSASRPQDRQFILSSKKLLLSDSGFYLCAWSKGALAKNIQYFGAGTRLSVL.

CDR3 sequence reads: CASRTQAMNTEAFF. CDR3 in DNA: TGTGCCAGCAGGACACAGGCCATGAACACTGAAGCTTTCTTT. The V and J genes are TRBV28 and TRBJ1-1; tentative D call: TRBD1 (5 bases). Trimming stripped 6 bases from V and 0 bases from J, with 11 bases between. Germline assignment: CDR1 MDHEN and CDR2 SYDVKM. This CDR3 is 14 amino acids long.

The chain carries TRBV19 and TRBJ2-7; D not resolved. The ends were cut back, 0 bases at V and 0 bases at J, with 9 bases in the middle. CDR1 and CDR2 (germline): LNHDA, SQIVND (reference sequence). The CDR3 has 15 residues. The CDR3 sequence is CASSIDAVLSYEQYF. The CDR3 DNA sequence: TGTGCCAGTAGTATAGACGCAGTCCTCTCCTACGAGCAGTACTTC.

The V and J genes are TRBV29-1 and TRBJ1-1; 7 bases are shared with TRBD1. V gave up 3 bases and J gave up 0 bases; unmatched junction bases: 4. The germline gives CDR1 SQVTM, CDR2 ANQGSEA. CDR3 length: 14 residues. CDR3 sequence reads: CSVDLRGLNTEAFF. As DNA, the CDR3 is TGCAGCGTTGACCTAAGGGGGCTGAACACTGAAGCTTTCTTT. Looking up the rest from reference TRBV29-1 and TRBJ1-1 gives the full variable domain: SAVISQKPSRDICQRGTSLTIQCQVDSQVTMMFWYRQQPGQSLTLIATANQGSEATYESGFVIDKFPISRPNLTFSTLTVSNMSPEDSSIYLCSVDLRGLNTEAFFGQGTRLTVV.

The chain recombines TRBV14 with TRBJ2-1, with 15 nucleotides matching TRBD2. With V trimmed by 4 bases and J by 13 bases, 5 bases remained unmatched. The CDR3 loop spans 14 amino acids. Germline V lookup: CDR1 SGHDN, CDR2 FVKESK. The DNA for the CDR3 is TGTGCCAGCAGCCCCCCGGGACTAGCGGGAGGTCAGTTCTTC. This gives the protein CASSPPGLAGGQFF.

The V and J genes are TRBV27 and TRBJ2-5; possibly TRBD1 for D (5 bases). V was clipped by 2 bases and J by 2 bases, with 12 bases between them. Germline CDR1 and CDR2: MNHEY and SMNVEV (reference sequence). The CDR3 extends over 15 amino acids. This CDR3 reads CASSLIGAGQETQYF. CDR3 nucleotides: TGTGCCAGCAGTTTAATAGGGGCCGGTCAAGAGACCCAGTACTTC.

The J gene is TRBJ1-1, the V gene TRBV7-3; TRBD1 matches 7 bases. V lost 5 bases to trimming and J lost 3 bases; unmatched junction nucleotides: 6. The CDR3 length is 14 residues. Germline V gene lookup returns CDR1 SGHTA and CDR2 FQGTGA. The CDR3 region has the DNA TGTGCCAGCAGCGAAGGGGGCACGTACACTGAAGCTTTCTTT. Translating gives CASSEGGTYTEAFF.

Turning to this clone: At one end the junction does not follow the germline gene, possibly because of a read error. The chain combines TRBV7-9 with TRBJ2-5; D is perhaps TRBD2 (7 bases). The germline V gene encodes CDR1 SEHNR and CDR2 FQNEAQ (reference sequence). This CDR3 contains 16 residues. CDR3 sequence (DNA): TGTTCCAGCAGCCGTCTGGGTGCGGGGGCCCAAGAGACCCAGTACTTC. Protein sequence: CSSSRLGAGAQETQYF.

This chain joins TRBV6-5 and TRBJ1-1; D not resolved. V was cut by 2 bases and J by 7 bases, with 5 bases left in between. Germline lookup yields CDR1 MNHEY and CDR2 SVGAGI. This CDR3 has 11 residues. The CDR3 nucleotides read TGTGCCAGCAGTTACGGAGGTGAAGCTTTCTTT. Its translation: CASSYGGEAFF.

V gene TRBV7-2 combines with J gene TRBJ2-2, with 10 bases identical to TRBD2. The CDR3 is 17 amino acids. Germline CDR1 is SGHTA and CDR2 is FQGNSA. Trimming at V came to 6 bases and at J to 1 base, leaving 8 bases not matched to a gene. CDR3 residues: CASSSPGLAENTGELFF. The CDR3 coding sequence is TGTGCCAGCAGTTCGCCCGGACTAGCGGAGAACACCGGGGAGCTGTTTTTT.

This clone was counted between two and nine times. The CDR3 loop reads CASSKGLAGDTQYF. In DNA, the CDR3 is TGTGCCAGCAGTAAGGGGCTAGCGGGGGATACGCAGTATTTT. The chain has TRBV11-2 and TRBJ2-3, with 9 nucleotides matching TRBD2. Per germline, CDR1 SGHAT and CDR2 FQNNGV. This CDR3 spans 14 amino acids. V shed 6 bases, J shed 6 bases, and the junction held 7 bases outside the gene matches.

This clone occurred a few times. The CDR3 DNA is TGTGCCAGCAGCCAAAACAGGGGTGGCTTTGAAAAACTGTTTTTT. Translated: CASSQNRGGFEKLFF. The chain employs TRBV14 and TRBJ1-4, with 7 bases lining up with TRBD1. Germline CDR1 is SGHDN and CDR2 is FVKESK. CDR3 length: 15 amino acids. J gave up 7 bases and V 2 bases, and 7 bases lay outside the gene matches.